This TCR beta chain came from a study of T cell responses to AZD1222 COVID-19 vaccine. Whole-study results and caveats: Baseline testing showed seropositivity in only 5 or 6 AZD1222 recipients. Repertoires were obtained only post-peak T cell response.

This CDR3 region has 15 residues. Trimming removed 1 base at V and 8 bases at J, with 15 bases between. CDR1 is SGHRS, CDR2 YFSETQ, per germline. A remark on this clone: Its matching antigen is unknown.

Clones were read by immunoSEQ multiplex PCR, and TCRdb kept only the in-frame ones, dropping some. This table has 150,000 to 180,000 clones, less than 90% appearing once. V gene TRBV5-1 combines with J gene TRBJ1-4; D may be TRBD1 (6 bases). The TCR originated in an adult in good health. The specimen comprised peripheral blood, sampled on day 0 of MenACWY control vaccination. This CDR3 is CASSLFRGLQEKLFF. As DNA, the CDR3 is TGCGCCAGCAGCTTGTTCCGGGGGCTACAGGAAAAACTGTTTTTT.